What follows are 28 T cell receptor beta chains derived from one specimen sequenced in a study of T cell repertoires in cytomegalovirus infection. Via MiXCR, TCRdb re-called the reads, giving one row per CDR3 protein. The sample consists of nearly 550,000 distinct CDR3 sequences, more than 15% of them appearing once. The sequenced sample consisted of CD8+ T cells from PBMCs. These receptors originate from a human donor in good health (CMV status not recorded). Some clones in this sample may be carry-over from other donors' samples.

The V and J genes are TRBV5-1 and TRBJ1-1; 8 bases map to TRBD1. Germline assignment: CDR1 SGHRS and CDR2 YFSETQ. This CDR3 is built from 12 residues. The V gene end was trimmed by 6 bases and the J gene end by 5 bases; junction bases not matched to a gene: 3. CDR3 bases: TGCGCCAGCATCAGGGGGCGGACTGAAGCTTTCTTT. Translated: CASIRGRTEAFF.

The sample holds many counts of this clonotype. The rearrangement links TRBV7-2 to TRBJ2-3; 8 bases line up with TRBD2. Looked up from germline, CDR1 is SGHTA and CDR2 is FQGNSA. The CDR3 has 19 amino acids. The junction had 16 bases not matched to a gene; V was cut back by 2 bases and J by 3 bases. The CDR3 is CASSLRTGFGTRRTDTQYF. CDR3 DNA: TGTGCCAGCAGCTTAAGGACGGGATTTGGGACTAGGAGGACAGATACGCAGTATTTT.

This clonotype was seen repeatedly, ten times or more. The V gene is TRBV7-9, the J gene TRBJ2-3, with TRBD2 matching 13 bases. V trimming: 5 bases; J trimming: 7 bases; junction bases outside the gene matches: 6. CDR1 and CDR2 (germline): SEHNR, FQNEAQ (reference sequence). CDR3 size: 15 residues. CDR3 sequence: CASSRLAGGRNTQYF. CDR3 sequence (DNA): TGTGCCAGCAGCAGACTAGCGGGAGGAAGGAATACGCAGTATTTT.

The sample holds many counts of this clonotype. The chain couples TRBV19 to TRBJ2-1, with D tentatively TRBD2 (6 bases). This CDR3 is built from 15 residues. CDR1 and CDR2 (germline): LNHDA, SQIVND (reference sequence). V was clipped by 1 base and J by 3 bases, with 10 bases between them. The CDR3 sequence: CASSIGAGIYNEQFF. CDR3 bases: TGTGCCAGTAGTATAGGGGCGGGAATCTACAATGAGCAGTTCTTC. The full variable domain, its missing parts supplied by reference TRBV19 and TRBJ2-1, is DGGITQSPKYLFRKEGQNVTLSCEQNLNHDAMYWYRQDPGQGLRLIYYSQIVNDFQKGDIAEGYSVSREKKESFPLTVTSAQKNPTAFYLCASSIGAGIYNEQFFGPGTRLTVL.

This rearrangement joins TRBV20-1 to TRBJ2-7; D call uncertain. The germline V and J ends were trimmed by 6 bases and 0 bases, with 12 bases remaining between them. Germline V CDR1 and CDR2: DFQATT, SNEGSKA (reference sequence). This CDR3 has 13 amino acids. The CDR3 is CSARRANSYEQYF. In nucleotides, the CDR3 is TGCAGTGCCCGACGGGCCAACTCCTACGAGCAGTACTTC.

This clonotype was found a few times. The chain joins TRBV3-1 to TRBJ2-5, with a weak D call TRBD2 (5 bases). Trimming took 0 bases from V and 0 from J, leaving 11 bases between them. The length of the CDR3 is 16 residues. Germline V gene data show CDR1 as LGHDT and CDR2 as YNNKEL (reference sequence). This chain's CDR3 is CASSQELEEDQETQYF. CDR3 sequence (DNA): TGTGCCAGCAGCCAAGAGTTAGAGGAGGACCAAGAGACCCAGTACTTC.

Only a few counts were recorded for this clonotype. The chain recombines TRBV9 with TRBJ2-7; D remains unclear. V shed 0 bases and J shed 3 bases, with 10 bases lying between them. Germline V gives CDR1 SGDLS, CDR2 YYNGEE. The CDR3 has 14 amino acids. CDR3 sequence: CASSVGLTGYEQYF. Written as DNA, the CDR3 is TGTGCCAGCAGCGTAGGGCTTACGGGCTACGAGCAGTACTTC.

The chain has TRBV5-4 and TRBJ1-1; 8 nucleotides line up with TRBD1. The V and J ends lost 4 bases and 2 bases, in that order; junction bases with no gene match: 7. The germline CDR1 and CDR2 sequences are SGHNT and YYREEE (reference sequence). The CDR3 is made up of 15 amino acids. Written as DNA, the CDR3 is TGTGCCAGCAGCCTGGGGACAGGTGAAAACACTGAAGCTTTCTTT. The encoded protein is CASSLGTGENTEAFF.

This clonotype was detected many times. The genes are TRBV7-8 and TRBJ1-1; D unclear. CDR3 length equals 18 residues. The germline V gene encodes CDR1 SGHVS and CDR2 FQNEAQ. V was trimmed by 5 bases and J by 0 bases, leaving 22 bases between them. The CDR3 DNA reads TGTGCCAGCAGCCCACTTCTGTCCGGGGTGGCACTGAACACTGAAGCTTTCTTT. It yields the protein CASSPLLSGVALNTEAFF.

This clonotype was detected ten times or more. The chain is built from TRBV7-9 and TRBJ1-1; maybe TRBD1 (6 bases). Per the germline V gene, CDR1 is SEHNR and CDR2 is FQNEAQ (reference sequence). Trimming stripped 11 bases from V and 4 bases from J, with 14 bases between. The CDR3 totals 12 residues. For the CDR3, the DNA is TGTGCCCTACAGGGAGGGAGCACTGAAGCTTTCTTT. Translation gives CALQGGSTEAFF. Full variable domain (outside the CDR3, taken from reference TRBV7-9 and TRBJ1-1): DTGVSQNPRHKITKRGQNVTFRCDPISEHNRLYWYRQTLGQGPEFLTYFQNEAQLEKSRLLSDRFSAERPKGSFSTLEIQRTEQGDSAMYLCALQGGSTEAFFGQGTRLTVV.

The V gene is TRBV6-8, the J gene TRBJ2-1; TRBD2 is a possible D gene (5 bases). V was cut by 0 bases and J by 0 bases, with 9 bases left in between. The germline V gene encodes CDR1 MNHGY and CDR2 SAAAGT. The CDR3 is 16 residues long. CDR3 amino acids: CASSYSPGSSYNEQFF. The CDR3 bases are TGTGCCAGCAGTTACTCTCCGGGGAGCTCCTACAATGAGCAGTTCTTC.

The rearrangement joins TRBV5-6 to TRBJ1-6; D unclear. The CDR3 contains 17 residues. The germline V gene encodes CDR1 SGHDT and CDR2 YYEEEE. Trimming shortened V by 4 bases and J by 0 bases, and 14 bases separated the two germline ends. The CDR3 sequence is CASSRGSLYSYNSPLHF. CDR3 DNA sequence: TGTGCCAGCAGCCGAGGGAGTTTATACTCCTATAATTCACCCCTCCACTTT.

V is TRBV2 and J is TRBJ1-5; D not certain. The CDR3 has 13 amino acids. Germline loops: CDR1 SNHLY, CDR2 FYNNEI. Trimming took 7 bases from V and 4 from J, leaving 11 bases between them. The CDR3 loop reads CASTDGGNQPQHF. In DNA form, the CDR3 reads TGTGCCAGCACTGATGGCGGTAATCAGCCCCAGCATTTT.

This clonotype was detected ten times or more. This chain connects TRBV7-9 to TRBJ1-4; D uncertain. V lost 5 bases to trimming and J lost 4 bases, with 17 bases between them. This CDR3 region has 16 residues. Germline values: CDR1 SEHNR, CDR2 FQNEAQ (reference sequence). The CDR3 protein is CASSALTEPINEKLFF. The CDR3 DNA reads as TGTGCCAGCAGCGCCCTCACGGAGCCAATTAATGAAAAACTGTTTTTT.

A word on this clonotype: One end of the junction does not line up with germline, which may come from a read error. The chain employs TRBV12-3 or TRBV12-4 and TRBJ1-2; D is unresolved. The CDR3 totals 14 residues. Here the CDR3 reads CASSMGPPGYGSNF. Written as DNA, the CDR3 is TGTGCCAGCAGTATGGGCCCTCCTGGCTATGGCTCCAACTTC.

The V call is TRBV27, the J call TRBJ2-2; 8 positions agree with TRBD2. V dropped 10 bases and J dropped 0; count of bases not matched to a gene: 4. CDR3 length equals 14 residues. Germline CDR1 and CDR2: MNHEY and SMNVEV (reference sequence). The CDR3 DNA is TGTGCCACTCGGGGGGGCCCGAACACCGGGGAGCTGTTTTTT. It encodes CATRGGPNTGELFF.

This clonotype showed up many times. The chain is built from TRBV7-9 and TRBJ2-4; D is uncertain. Trimming cost V 0 bases and J 1 base, with 16 bases left between them. CDR3 size: 18 residues. The germline V gene has CDR1 SEHNR and CDR2 FQNEAQ (reference sequence). Here the CDR3 DNA reads TGTGCCAGCAGCTTAGCAACAGTAACAGCGACGGCCAAAAACATTCAGTACTTC. It encodes CASSLATVTATAKNIQYF.

This rearrangement joins TRBV9 to TRBJ1-2, with 7 nucleotides matching TRBD1. Trimming cost V 3 bases and J 5 bases; bases outside gene matches: 19. Germline V lookup: CDR1 SGDLS, CDR2 YYNGEE. The CDR3 contains 18 residues. CDR3 in amino acids: CASSANRDSGMQVYGYTF. For the CDR3, the DNA is TGTGCCAGCAGCGCAAACCGGGACAGCGGAATGCAGGTATATGGCTACACCTTC.

This clonotype came up a few times. V is TRBV2 and J is TRBJ1-5; D might be TRBD1 (5 bases). Trimming removed 3 bases from V and 0 bases from J, with 18 bases in between. This CDR3 region has 18 residues. The germline V gene has CDR1 SNHLY and CDR2 FYNNEI. The CDR3 nucleotides read TGTGCCAGCAGTGACGGGACGATCGAGCCTTATAGCAATCAGCCCCAGCATTTT. Translating it yields CASSDGTIEPYSNQPQHF.

This clonotype appeared many times. This chain joins TRBV27 and TRBJ2-7, with D perhaps TRBD1 or TRBD2 (5 bases each). The CDR3 extends over 14 amino acids. From germline, CDR1 is MNHEY and CDR2 SMNVEV (reference sequence). The V gene lost 5 bases and the J gene lost 2 bases, with 13 bases spanning the gap. Written as DNA, the CDR3 is TGTGCCAGCAGTGCCGCCGGGACGGCCTACGAGCAGTACTTC. It translates to CASSAAGTAYEQYF.

A note on this clonotype: Since the CDR3 does not end with the conserved phenylalanine or tryptophan, this likely comes from a read error. Here the CDR3 reads CASSPMTSGIENEQFL. CDR3 in DNA: TGTGCCAGCAGCCCAATGACTAGCGGGATCGAAAATGAGCAGTTCTTA. The chain carries TRBV9 and TRBJ2-1; 11 bases match TRBD2. The CDR3 is made up of 16 amino acids. Germline CDR1 and CDR2: SGDLS and YYNGEE. The junction had 10 bases not matched to a gene; V was cut back by 4 bases and J by 7 bases.

This clonotype was counted many times. J is TRBJ2-7 and V is TRBV24-1; possibly TRBD2 for D (5 bases). V lost 2 bases and J 3 bases, leaving 10 bases between the germline ends. There are 14 residues in the CDR3. CDR1 is KGHDR, CDR2 SFDVKD, per germline. The CDR3 loop reads CATSDSYGNYEQYF. CDR3 nucleotide sequence: TGTGCCACCAGTGATTCGTACGGGAACTACGAGCAGTACTTC.

This clonotype was seen many times. The genes are TRBV11-2 and TRBJ2-2; D is unclear. The CDR3 contains 12 residues. Germline-derived CDR1 and CDR2 are SGHAT and FQNNGV. V was clipped by 5 bases and J by 6 bases, with 7 bases between them. The CDR3 DNA follows: TGTGCCAGCAGCACGTCATCCGGGGAGCTGTTTTTT. Its protein is CASSTSSGELFF.

This clonotype has only a few counts. The chain carries TRBV15 and TRBJ2-1; 7 positions agree with TRBD2. With V trimmed by 0 bases and J by 7 bases, 6 bases remained unmatched. Germline V gene sequence: CDR1 LNHNV, CDR2 YYDKDF (reference sequence). The CDR3 runs 15 residues. The CDR3 loop is CATSRDREGVNEQFF. Written as DNA, the CDR3 is TGTGCCACCAGCAGAGATAGGGAGGGTGTGAATGAGCAGTTCTTC.

The V gene is TRBV28, the J gene TRBJ2-3; D perhaps matches TRBD1 (5 bases). V was cut by 7 bases and J by 0 bases, with 14 bases left in between. Germline V lookup: CDR1 MDHEN, CDR2 SYDVKM. The CDR3 sequence is 15 residues long. This CDR3 reads CASTLGASSTDTQYF. CDR3 nucleotides: TGTGCCAGCACCCTAGGGGCCTCTAGCACAGATACGCAGTATTTT.

This clonotype was seen many times. The chain has TRBV5-4 and TRBJ2-2, with D perhaps matching TRBD1 (6 bases). This CDR3 has 16 amino acids. V lost 3 bases to trimming and J lost 6 bases, with 18 bases between them. Germline CDR1 and CDR2: SGHNT and YYREEE (reference sequence). CDR3 in amino acids: CASSSRWGRISGELFF. CDR3 nucleotides: TGTGCCAGCAGCTCGCGGTGGGGGCGCATTTCCGGGGAGCTGTTTTTT.

The chain links TRBV29-1 to TRBJ1-4, with 7 bases fitting TRBD1. The CDR3 extends over 13 amino acids. The V gene's germline CDR1 is SQVTM and CDR2 ANQGSEA. Trimming cost V 5 bases and J 5 bases; bases outside gene matches: 5. The CDR3 region is CSVPGTENEKLFF. In nucleotides, the CDR3 is TGCAGCGTTCCCGGGACAGAAAATGAAAAACTGTTTTTT.

There are many counts of this clonotype. J is TRBJ2-3 and V is TRBV5-4; 8 positions match TRBD2. Per the germline V gene, CDR1 is SGHNT and CDR2 is YYREEE (reference sequence). CDR3 size: 16 residues. J gave up 3 bases and V 4 bases, and 10 bases lay outside the gene matches. In nucleotides, the CDR3 is TGTGCCAGCAGCCCAGAGCGGGAGCCTAGGACAGATACGCAGTATTTT. It encodes CASSPEREPRTDTQYF.